This paragraph covers one T cell receptor beta chain sequence. Antigen specificity is unknown. TCRdb's copy holds only in-frame clones and misses some; the assay was immunoSEQ multiplex PCR. The table has some 30,000 clones, 80% to 90% seen once. The data are from a study of radiotherapy plus CTLA-4 blockade in lung cancer. Germline V gives CDR1 SGHRS, CDR2 YFSETQ. V shed 2 bases and J shed 6 bases, with 6 bases lying between them. The CDR3 is 13 residues long. Notes on the study in general: Following radiotherapy plus ipilimumab, tumor-derived TCR clones expanded in the blood. The best predictor of response was reported to be early blood T cell clone dynamics, with interferon-beta.

The sample here was peripheral blood, taken from a patient treated with radiotherapy plus ipilimumab. The chain joins TRBV5-1 to TRBJ1-6; D is perhaps TRBD1 (6 bases). This sequence originates from a human donor with non-small cell lung cancer that progressed on radiotherapy plus ipilimumab. CDR3 in amino acids: CASSLGGNSPLHF. The CDR3 DNA follows: TGCGCCAGCAGCTTAGGGGGTAATTCACCCCTCCACTTT. The complete variable domain, with remaining parts taken from reference TRBV5-1 and TRBJ1-6, reads KAGVTQTPRYLIKTRGQQVTLSCSPISGHRSVSWYQQTPGQGLQFLFEYFSETQRNKGNFPGRFSGRQFSNSRSEMNVSTLELGDSALYLCASSLGGNSPLHFGNGTRLTVT.